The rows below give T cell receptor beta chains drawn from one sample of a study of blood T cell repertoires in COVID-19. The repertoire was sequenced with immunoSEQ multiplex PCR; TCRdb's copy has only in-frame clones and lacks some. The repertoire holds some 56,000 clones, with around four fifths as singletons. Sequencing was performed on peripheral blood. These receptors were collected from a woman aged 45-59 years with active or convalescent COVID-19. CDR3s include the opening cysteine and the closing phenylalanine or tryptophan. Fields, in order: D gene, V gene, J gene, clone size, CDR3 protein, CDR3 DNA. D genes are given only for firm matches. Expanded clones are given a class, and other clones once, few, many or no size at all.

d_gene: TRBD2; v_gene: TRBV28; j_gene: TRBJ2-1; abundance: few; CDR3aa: CASSFPGTSGQYNEQFF; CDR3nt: TGTGCCAGCAGTTTCCCCGGGACTAGCGGTCAGTACAATGAGCAGTTCTTC
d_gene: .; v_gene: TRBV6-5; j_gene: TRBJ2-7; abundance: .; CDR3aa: CASTPNPQANYEQYF; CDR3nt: TGTGCCAGCACTCCGAATCCCCAGGCAAACTACGAGCAGTACTTC
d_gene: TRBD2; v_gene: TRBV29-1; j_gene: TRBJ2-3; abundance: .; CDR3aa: CSVRGTSGAADTQYF; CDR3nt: TGCAGCGTCCGCGGGACTAGCGGAGCCGCAGATACGCAGTATTTT
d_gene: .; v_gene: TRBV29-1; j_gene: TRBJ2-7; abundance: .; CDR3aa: CSVESTGRVGGGEQYF; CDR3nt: TGCAGCGTTGAATCCACCGGACGGGTCGGGGGTGGCGAGCAGTACTTC
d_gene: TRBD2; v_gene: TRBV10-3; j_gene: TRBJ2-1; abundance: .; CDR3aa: CAISDVPTSGRANEQFF; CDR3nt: TGTGCCATCAGTGACGTCCCGACTAGCGGGAGGGCGAATGAGCAGTTCTTC
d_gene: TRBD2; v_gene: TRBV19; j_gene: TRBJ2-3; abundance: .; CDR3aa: CASSISGRGHRTDTQYF; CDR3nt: TGTGCCAGTAGTATTAGCGGGAGGGGACACCGCACAGATACGCAGTATTTT
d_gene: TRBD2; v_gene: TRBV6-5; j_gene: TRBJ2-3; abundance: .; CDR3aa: CASSYRTSGLTDTQYF; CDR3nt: TGTGCCAGCAGTTACCGGACTAGCGGCCTCACAGATACGCAGTATTTT
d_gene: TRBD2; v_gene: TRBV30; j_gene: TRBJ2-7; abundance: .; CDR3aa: CAWRYTGGLGSYEQYF; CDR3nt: TGTGCCTGGAGGTACACGGGAGGGCTGGGCTCCTACGAGCAGTACTTC
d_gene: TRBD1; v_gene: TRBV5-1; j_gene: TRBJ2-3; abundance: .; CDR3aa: CASTRGSTDTQYF; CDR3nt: TGCGCCAGCACCAGGGGGAGCACAGATACGCAGTATTTT
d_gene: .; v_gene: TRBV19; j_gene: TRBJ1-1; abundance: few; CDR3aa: CATLGDQGGRRTEAFF; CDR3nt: TGTGCCACCCTAGGAGACCAAGGGGGACGAAGGACTGAAGCTTTCTTT
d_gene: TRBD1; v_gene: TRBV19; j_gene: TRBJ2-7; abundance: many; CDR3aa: CASTGTGTYEQYF; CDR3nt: TGTGCCAGTACCGGGACAGGGACATACGAGCAGTACTTC
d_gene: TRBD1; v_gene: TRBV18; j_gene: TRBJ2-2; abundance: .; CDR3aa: CASSPRTGGSTGELFF; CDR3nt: TGTGCCAGCTCACCACGGACAGGGGGTTCCACCGGGGAGCTGTTTTTT
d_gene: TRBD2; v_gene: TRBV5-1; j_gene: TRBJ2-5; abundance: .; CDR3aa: CASVAGGGETQYF; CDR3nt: TGCGCCAGCGTAGCGGGAGGAGGAGAGACCCAGTACTTC
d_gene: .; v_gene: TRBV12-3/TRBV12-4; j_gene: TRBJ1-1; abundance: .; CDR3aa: CASSFGVTEAFF; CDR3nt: TGTGCCAGCAGTTTCGGAGTTACTGAAGCTTTCTTT
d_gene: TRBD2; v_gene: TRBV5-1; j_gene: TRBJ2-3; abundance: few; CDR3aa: CASSLGASGVTDTQYF; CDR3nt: TGCGCCAGCAGCTTGGGGGCTAGCGGGGTCACAGATACGCAGTATTTT
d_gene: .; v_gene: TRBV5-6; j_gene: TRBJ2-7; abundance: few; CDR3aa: CASSKPSFSYEQYF; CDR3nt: TGTGCCAGCTCAAAACCAAGCTTCTCCTACGAGCAGTACTTC
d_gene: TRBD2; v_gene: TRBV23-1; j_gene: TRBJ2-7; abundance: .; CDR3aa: CASSPSPSSGRIYEQYF; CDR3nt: TGCGCCAGCAGTCCCTCACCCTCTAGCGGGAGAATCTACGAGCAGTACTTC
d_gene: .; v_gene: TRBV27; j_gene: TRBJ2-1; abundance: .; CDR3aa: CASSLALYNEQFF; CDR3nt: TGTGCCAGCAGTTTGGCCTTGTACAATGAGCAGTTCTTC
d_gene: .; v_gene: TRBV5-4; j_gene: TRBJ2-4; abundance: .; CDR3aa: CASSFGGVPMNIQYF; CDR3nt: TGTGCCAGCAGCTTTGGCGGGGTGCCGATGAACATTCAGTACTTC
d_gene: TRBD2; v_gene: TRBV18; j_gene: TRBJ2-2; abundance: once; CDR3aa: CASFLAGDANTGELFF; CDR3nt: TGTGCCAGCTTCCTAGCGGGAGACGCGAACACCGGGGAGCTGTTTTTT
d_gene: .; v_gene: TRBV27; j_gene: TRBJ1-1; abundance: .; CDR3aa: CASSFGRLNTEAFF; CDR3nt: TGTGCCAGCAGTTTTGGTCGGTTGAACACTGAAGCTTTCTTT
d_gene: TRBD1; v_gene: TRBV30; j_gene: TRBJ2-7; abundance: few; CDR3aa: CAWGSWDRGYEQYF; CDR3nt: TGTGCCTGGGGAAGTTGGGACAGGGGCTACGAGCAGTACTTC
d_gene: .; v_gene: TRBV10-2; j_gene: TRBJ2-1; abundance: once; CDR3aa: CASINRDRGEQFF; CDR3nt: TGCGCCAGCATAAACAGGGATAGGGGTGAGCAGTTCTTC
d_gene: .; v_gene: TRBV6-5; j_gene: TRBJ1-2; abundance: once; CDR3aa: CASTESRVDYGYTF; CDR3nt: TGTGCCAGCACAGAAAGCAGGGTTGACTATGGCTACACCTTC
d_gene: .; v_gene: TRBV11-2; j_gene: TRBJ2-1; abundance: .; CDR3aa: CASSRGTGGSGRAGDEQFF; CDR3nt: TGTGCCAGCAGCCGCGGGACAGGGGGTAGCGGGAGGGCCGGTGATGAGCAGTTCTTC
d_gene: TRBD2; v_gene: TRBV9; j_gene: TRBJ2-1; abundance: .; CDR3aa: CASSVALASGPYNEQFF; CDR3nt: TGTGCCAGCAGCGTAGCTTTGGCTAGCGGCCCTTACAATGAGCAGTTCTTC
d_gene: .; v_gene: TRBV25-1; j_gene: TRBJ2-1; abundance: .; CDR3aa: CASSYRFAEQFF; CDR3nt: TGTGCCAGCAGCTACAGGTTTGCTGAGCAGTTCTTC
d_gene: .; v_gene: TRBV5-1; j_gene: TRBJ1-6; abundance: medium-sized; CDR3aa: CASSHRDSPLHF; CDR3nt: TGCGCCAGCAGCCACCGCGATTCACCCCTCCACTTT
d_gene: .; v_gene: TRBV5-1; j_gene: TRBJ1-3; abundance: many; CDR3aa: CASSLEGGSGNTIYF; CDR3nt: TGCGCCAGCAGCTTGGAAGGAGGGTCTGGAAACACCATATATTTT
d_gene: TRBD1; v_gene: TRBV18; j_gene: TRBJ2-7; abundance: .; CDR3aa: CASSLGQGGYYEQYF; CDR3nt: TGTGCCAGCTCCCTGGGACAGGGGGGGTACTACGAGCAGTACTTC
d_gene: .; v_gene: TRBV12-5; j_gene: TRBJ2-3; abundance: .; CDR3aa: CASGFDGWERTDTQYF; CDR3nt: TGTGCTAGTGGTTTTGATGGGTGGGAGAGGACAGATACGCAGTATTTT
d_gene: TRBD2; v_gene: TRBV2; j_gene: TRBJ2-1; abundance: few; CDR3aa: CASSEFVTSLEQFF; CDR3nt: TGTGCCAGCAGTGAATTCGTGACTAGCTTAGAGCAGTTCTTC
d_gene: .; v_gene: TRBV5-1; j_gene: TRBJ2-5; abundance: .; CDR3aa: CASSLPQGGGETQYF; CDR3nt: TGCGCCAGCAGCTTGCCACAGGGTGGTGGCGAGACCCAGTACTTC
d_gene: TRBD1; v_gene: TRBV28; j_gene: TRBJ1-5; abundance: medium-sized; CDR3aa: CASSPGQIAPQHF; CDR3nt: TGTGCCAGCAGCCCGGGACAGATTGCCCCCCAGCATTTT
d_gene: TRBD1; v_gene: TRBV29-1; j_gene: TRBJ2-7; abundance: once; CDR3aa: CSVRDSPYEQYF; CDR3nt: TGCAGCGTCCGGGACAGCCCCTACGAGCAGTACTTC
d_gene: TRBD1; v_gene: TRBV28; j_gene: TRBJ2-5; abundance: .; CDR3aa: CASSLKDRGFLSETQYF; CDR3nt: TGTGCCAGCAGTTTAAAAGACAGGGGGTTCTTGTCGGAGACCCAGTACTTC
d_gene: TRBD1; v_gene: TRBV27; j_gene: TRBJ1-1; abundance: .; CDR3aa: CASSLSNRGYTEAFF; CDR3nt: TGTGCCAGCAGTTTATCGAACAGGGGGTACACTGAAGCTTTCTTT
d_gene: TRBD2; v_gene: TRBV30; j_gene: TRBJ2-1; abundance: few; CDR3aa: CAWGRAENEQFF; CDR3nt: TGTGCCTGGGGGAGGGCCGAAAATGAGCAGTTCTTC
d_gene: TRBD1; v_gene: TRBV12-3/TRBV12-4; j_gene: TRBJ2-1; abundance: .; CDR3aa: CASSIWTGRKFF; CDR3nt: TGTGCCAGCAGTATTTGGACAGGGAGGAAGTTCTTC
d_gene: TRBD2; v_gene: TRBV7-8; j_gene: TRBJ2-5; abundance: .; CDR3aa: CASSLFQREGRETQYF; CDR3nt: TGTGCCAGCAGCTTATTTCAGCGGGAGGGTAGGGAGACCCAGTACTTC